The rows below give T cell receptor beta chains drawn from one sample of a study of blood T cells in healthy people across ages. In TCRdb, the 5' RACE reads were re-called with MiXCR into one record per CDR3 protein. The sample holds approximately 800,000 distinct CDR3 sequences; roughly 26% are singletons and the top ten take under 3%. This sample was also put to use in a study of T cells of mothers and their children.

Sequenced sample: blood. The receptors here all came from a boy younger than 18 in good health. Both conserved end residues are part of each CDR3. The D gene is left open where the match is weak. Size tells how often a clone was seen (once, few, many) or the class of an expanded clone, and some rows leave it out.

clone size	J gene	D gene	V gene	CDR3 DNA	CDR3 protein
-	TRBJ2-1	TRBD2	TRBV20-1	TGCAGTGCCTCAGGAGGGACTAGCTTCAATGAGCAGTTCTTC	CSASGGTSFNEQFF
-	TRBJ1-4	-	TRBV7-9	TGTGCCAGCAGCTTGTTTAGACTTAATGAAAAACTGTTTTTT	CASSLFRLNEKLFF
few	TRBJ1-2	TRBD1	TRBV6-5	TGTGCCAGCAGGGACAGGTGGAACTATGGCTACACCTTC	CASRDRWNYGYTF
few	TRBJ1-1	TRBD1	TRBV10-1	TGCGCCAGCAGTGAACGGACAGGGCAGATGAACACTGAAGCTTTCTTT	CASSERTGQMNTEAFF
-	TRBJ1-4	-	TRBV6-5	TGTGCCAGCAGTCCGCCGGGACTGGTACGGGAAAAACTGTTTTTT	CASSPPGLVREKLFF
few	TRBJ2-5	TRBD1	TRBV6-6	TGTGCCAGCAGCCGACAGGGTGAGGAAGAGACCCAGTACTTC	CASSRQGEEETQYF
few	TRBJ2-1	-	TRBV9	TGTGCCAGCAGCGTAGAGGGGAATCCGGGCAATGAGCAGTTCTTC	CASSVEGNPGNEQFF
few	TRBJ1-5	TRBD1	TRBV24-1	TGTGCCACCAGTGATGCGGACAGGGACGGCAATCAGCCCCAGCATTTT	CATSDADRDGNQPQHF
-	TRBJ2-7	TRBD1	TRBV12-3/TRBV12-4	TGTGCCAGCAGAGCGTGGGGACAGGGGGGCGACGAGCAGTACTTC	CASRAWGQGGDEQYF
few	TRBJ2-3	-	TRBV20-1	TGCAGTGCCCCGCGAGCTAACGACGGGGCAGATACGCAGTATTTT	CSAPRANDGADTQYF
-	TRBJ1-4	-	TRBV27	TGTGCCGGCCCATTGCACGGTGAAAAACTGTTTTTT	CAGPLHGEKLFF
few	TRBJ2-3	TRBD2	TRBV5-1	TGCGCCAGCAGGCCGCGGGGGGACACTAGCACAGATACGCAGTATTTT	CASRPRGDTSTDTQYF
-	TRBJ2-5	-	TRBV20-1	TGCAGCGCGAAAGGGTTCCAAGAGACCCAGTACTTC	CSAKGFQETQYF
few	TRBJ2-5	-	TRBV20-1	TGCAGTGCTAGAGATTTTTTCGGCCAACAAGAGACCCAGTACTTC	CSARDFFGQQETQYF
few	TRBJ2-3	TRBD1	TRBV6-1	TGTGCCAGCATCCGACGGGACAGCGGAACAGATACGCAGTATTTT	CASIRRDSGTDTQYF
-	TRBJ2-2	-	TRBV29-1	TGCAGCGTTGTAGTGACAGCCACCGGGGAGCTGTTTTTT	CSVVVTATGELFF
few	TRBJ2-3	TRBD2	TRBV20-1	TGCAGTGCGAAAGCTAGCGGGGTCACAGATACGCAGTATTTT	CSAKASGVTDTQYF
few	TRBJ2-7	-	TRBV4-1	TGCGCCAGCAGCCAAGGTAGGGGACGGTTCTCCTACGAGCAGTACTTC	CASSQGRGRFSYEQYF
-	TRBJ2-1	TRBD2	TRBV7-9	TGTGCCAGCAGCGCTAGAAGACTAGCGTTAGACGATGAGCAGTTCTTC	CASSARRLALDDEQFF
-	TRBJ1-4	-	TRBV3-1	TGTGCCAGCAGACGACAGTCAACTAATGAAAAACTGTTTTTT	CASRRQSTNEKLFF
few	TRBJ2-5	TRBD2	TRBV10-2	TGCGCCAGCAGTGAGATAAGCGGGGGGGCCAGGGAGACCCAGTACTTC	CASSEISGGARETQYF
-	TRBJ1-4	-	TRBV21-1	TGTGCCAGCAGCAAAGGGACAGGAGATGAAAAACTGTTTTTT	CASSKGTGDEKLFF
-	TRBJ2-5	-	TRBV5-1	TGCGCCAGCAGCTTACAGGGGAGGGGGGAAGAGACCCAGTACTTC	CASSLQGRGEETQYF
few	TRBJ2-1	-	TRBV20-1	TGCAGTGCTAGAGGGACCCGGGTATCCTACAATGAGCAGTTCTTC	CSARGTRVSYNEQFF
-	TRBJ1-5	-	TRBV24-1	TGTGCCACCAGTGATTTGAGCCAGGGTCGCAATCAGCCCCAGCATTTT	CATSDLSQGRNQPQHF
-	TRBJ2-1	TRBD2	TRBV20-1	TGCAGTGCTAGAGAGGGACTAGCGGGAGCTCGCTACAATGAGCAGTTCTTC	CSAREGLAGARYNEQFF
-	TRBJ2-5	-	TRBV29-1	TGCAGCGTTGAAAGGGTGGGACCTCAGGAGACCCAGTACTTC	CSVERVGPQETQYF